The clone carrying this TCR beta chain was seen once. CDR3 length: 15 amino acids. This record belongs to a study of blood T cell repertoires in COVID-19. Profiling relied on immunoSEQ multiplex PCR, and the TCRdb table lists in-frame clones only, not all of them. Of over 100,000 clones in the sample, 85% to 90% were seen once. This TCR was recovered from a human donor in a cohort sampled during active COVID-19. The sequenced material came from peripheral blood. The rearrangement links TRBV21-1 to TRBJ2-5; TRBD1, the D gene given by the table, was not confirmed from the DNA. TRBV21-1 is shown as a pseudogene. The CDR3 loop is CASSKGAPTNETQYF. CDR3 bases: TGTGCCAGCAGCAAGGGGGCGCCCACCAACGAGACCCAGTACTTC.